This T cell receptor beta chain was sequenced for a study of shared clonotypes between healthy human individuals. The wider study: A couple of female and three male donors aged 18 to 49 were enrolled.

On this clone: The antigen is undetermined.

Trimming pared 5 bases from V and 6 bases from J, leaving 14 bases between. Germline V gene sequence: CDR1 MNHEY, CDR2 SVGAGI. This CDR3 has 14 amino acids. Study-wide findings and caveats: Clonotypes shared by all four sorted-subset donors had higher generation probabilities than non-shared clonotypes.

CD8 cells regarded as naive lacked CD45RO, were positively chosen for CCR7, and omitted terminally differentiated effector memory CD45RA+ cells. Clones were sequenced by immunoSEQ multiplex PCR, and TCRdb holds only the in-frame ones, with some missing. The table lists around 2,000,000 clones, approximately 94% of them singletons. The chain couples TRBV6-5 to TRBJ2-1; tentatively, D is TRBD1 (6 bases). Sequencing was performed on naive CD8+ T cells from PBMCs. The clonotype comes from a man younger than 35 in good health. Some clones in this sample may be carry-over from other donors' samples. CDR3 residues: CASSPYRVGNEQFF. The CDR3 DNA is TGTGCCAGCAGTCCCTACAGGGTAGGCAATGAGCAGTTCTTC.